This is a list of T cell receptor beta chains from one sample in a study of neurological immune-mediated disorders. TCRdb independently ran MiXCR on the 5' RACE reads; one entry per CDR3 protein. Of some 56,000 distinct CDR3 sequences listed, 3.8% are singletons. Material: PBMCs. Receptors originate from a man in his 60s with multiple sclerosis. CDR3s include the opening cysteine and the closing phenylalanine or tryptophan. The D gene is left open where the match is weak. A row's size may be missing; if present it is once, few, many or a size class.

cdr3_nt	cdr3_aa	clone_size	v_call	j_call	cdr3_length	d_call
TGCGCCAGCAGCACGGGACTAGCGGCCTCCTACGAGCAGTACTTC	CASSTGLAASYEQYF	.	TRBV5-1	TRBJ2-7	15	TRBD2
TGCGCCAGCAGTCGGGGGAAGAGTGAAAAACTGTTTTTT	CASSRGKSEKLFF	many	TRBV5-1	TRBJ1-4	13	.
TGTGCCAGCAGCTCACAATATAATAGCGGCTACACCTTC	CASSSQYNSGYTF	many	TRBV7-2	TRBJ1-2	13	.
TGTGCCAGCTCAACATCGGGGAGCAATCAGCCCCAGCATTTT	CASSTSGSNQPQHF	.	TRBV18	TRBJ1-5	14	.
TGTGCCAGCAGCTTAGGGACAGAAAACTATGGCTACACCTTC	CASSLGTENYGYTF	many	TRBV7-8	TRBJ1-2	14	.
TGTGCCAGCAGCCAAGAAGTAGCGGTGAATGAGCAGTTCTTC	CASSQEVAVNEQFF	.	TRBV4-2	TRBJ2-1	14	.
TGCGCCAGCAGCACGGACAGCTTAGCTAAGGGGAATGAGCAGTTCTTC	CASSTDSLAKGNEQFF	many	TRBV5-1	TRBJ2-1	16	.
TGTGCCAGCAGCCTCGGACGGACAGGCAATCAGCCCCAGCATTTT	CASSLGRTGNQPQHF	.	TRBV27	TRBJ1-5	15	.
TGCAGCGCCGGGGGGGACAGCAGTACCTACGAGCAGTACTTC	CSAGGDSSTYEQYF	many	TRBV29-1	TRBJ2-7	14	.
TGCGCCAGCAGCTTGGGCCCGCCCCTGGGCAAAAACATTCAGTACTTC	CASSLGPPLGKNIQYF	many	TRBV5-1	TRBJ2-4	16	.
TGCAGTGCTATGGCAGGGATATCGGAGCAGTACTTC	CSAMAGISEQYF	.	TRBV20-1	TRBJ2-7	12	.
TGTGCCATCAGTGAGCTCTTTTCTCTATCAGGAACCGGGGAGCTGTTTTTT	CAISELFSLSGTGELFF	many	TRBV10-3	TRBJ2-2	17	.
TGTGCCAGCAGCGCAATCCCCGGGACAGGGGGCACTGAAGCTTTCTTT	CASSAIPGTGGTEAFF	many	TRBV9	TRBJ1-1	16	TRBD1
TGTGCCAGCAGCTCCCTCAGGGTGTCCACGGAGTTCTTC	CASSSLRVSTEFF	many	TRBV11-2	TRBJ2-1	13	.
TGTGCCAGCAGCTCCCCGACTGCCTACGAGCAGTACTTC	CASSSPTAYEQYF	many	TRBV14	TRBJ2-7	13	.
TGCGCCAGCAGCTATGCGACGTACGGCGTCGGTGAGCAGTTCTTC	CASSYATYGVGEQFF	many	TRBV5-1	TRBJ2-1	15	.
TGTGCCAGCAGTTCTCACCAAACAGGCACAGATACGCAGTATTTT	CASSSHQTGTDTQYF	many	TRBV12-3/TRBV12-4	TRBJ2-3	15	.
TGTGCCACCGCAGGGGGCTCGACCTACAATGAGCAGTTCTTC	CATAGGSTYNEQFF	many	TRBV7-2	TRBJ2-1	14	TRBD1
TGCGCCAGCAGTGAGGTCAGCGGGAGGTGGGAGACCCAGTACTTC	CASSEVSGRWETQYF	many	TRBV10-2	TRBJ2-5	15	TRBD2
TGTGCCAGCAGGTTCGCCGGGAGGGGGAGAGGCTACAATGAGCAGTTCTTC	CASRFAGRGRGYNEQFF	many	TRBV7-2	TRBJ2-1	17	TRBD2
TGCGCCAGCAGCTTGGCAGCCACCCCCAAAAAGCTCTATGGCTACACCTTC	CASSLAATPKKLYGYTF	many	TRBV5-1	TRBJ1-2	17	.
TGTGCCAGCTCACCTGAAGGGGACACCCAGTACTTC	CASSPEGDTQYF	few	TRBV18	TRBJ2-5	12	.
TGTGCCAGCAAGGACAGGGGACTCGGCTATGGCTACACCTTC	CASKDRGLGYGYTF	many	TRBV6-2/TRBV6-3	TRBJ1-2	14	TRBD1
TGTGCCAGCAGCTTAAACAGGCTTACTAACTATGGCTACACCTTC	CASSLNRLTNYGYTF	many	TRBV7-2	TRBJ1-2	15	.
TGCGCCAGCAATAACTTTCTGGTTGGAGCGGGGCCCTACGAGCAGTACTTC	CASNNFLVGAGPYEQYF	many	TRBV5-1	TRBJ2-7	17	TRBD2
TGTGCCAGCAGTTACTCTGGACAAGGCACAGATACGCAGTATTTT	CASSYSGQGTDTQYF	many	TRBV6-5	TRBJ2-3	15	.
TGCGCCAGCAGCTTCTCGGGAGAAGGCCAAGAGACCCAGTACTTC	CASSFSGEGQETQYF	many	TRBV5-1	TRBJ2-5	15	.
TGCAGTGCAACAGACGGACAGGGGCCCCAGCATTTT	CSATDGQGPQHF	many	TRBV20-1	TRBJ1-5	12	TRBD1
TGTGCCAGCTCGCACAGGACAGGGGGCCCCTACAATGAGCAGTTCTTC	CASSHRTGGPYNEQFF	many	TRBV18	TRBJ2-1	16	TRBD1
TGCGCCAGCAGCCATCCTCGGGGAACGCTATACAATGAGCAGTTCTTC	CASSHPRGTLYNEQFF	many	TRBV5-1	TRBJ2-1	16	.
TGTGCCAGCAGCCAAATTAGCGGTTCCACAGATACGCAGTATTTT	CASSQISGSTDTQYF	many	TRBV14	TRBJ2-3	15	.
TGCAGCGCCACGTTAGGGTATAGGACCGGGGAGCTGTTTTTT	CSATLGYRTGELFF	many	TRBV29-1	TRBJ2-2	14	.
TGCAGTGCTAGTGTTTCACAGGGGGGTAGCAATCAGCCCCAGCATTTT	CSASVSQGGSNQPQHF	many	TRBV20-1	TRBJ1-5	16	TRBD1
TGCGCCAGCAGCTTGGACTGGGAACGGGATCATGGCTACACCTTC	CASSLDWERDHGYTF	.	TRBV5-1	TRBJ1-2	15	.
TGTGCCAGCAGCTTAATGGGACAGGGGAAGGCCTACGAGCAGTACTTC	CASSLMGQGKAYEQYF	medium-sized	TRBV7-8	TRBJ2-7	16	TRBD1
TGTGCCAGCAGCTTCGACCCTAGGGATACGCAGTATTTT	CASSFDPRDTQYF	many	TRBV7-8	TRBJ2-3	13	.
TGTGCCAGCAGCCAAGGTTTAGGGAGGCTTGAAAAACTGTTTTTT	CASSQGLGRLEKLFF	many	TRBV12-3/TRBV12-4	TRBJ1-4	15	.
TGTGCCAGCAGCCACTTGGTTGGACTAGCTACAGATACGCAGTATTTT	CASSHLVGLATDTQYF	few	TRBV3-1	TRBJ2-3	16	TRBD2
TGTGCCAGCAGTCACCGGACCACCCCCTACGAGCAGTACTTC	CASSHRTTPYEQYF	many	TRBV5-6	TRBJ2-7	14	.
TGTGCCAGCAGCCCCTCCCAGGGGGAAATTAACACCGGGGAGCTGTTTTTT	CASSPSQGEINTGELFF	.	TRBV11-1	TRBJ2-2	17	TRBD1
TGCAGTGCTCAAGGACTCGATTACAATGAGCAGTTCTTC	CSAQGLDYNEQFF	many	TRBV20-1	TRBJ2-1	13	.